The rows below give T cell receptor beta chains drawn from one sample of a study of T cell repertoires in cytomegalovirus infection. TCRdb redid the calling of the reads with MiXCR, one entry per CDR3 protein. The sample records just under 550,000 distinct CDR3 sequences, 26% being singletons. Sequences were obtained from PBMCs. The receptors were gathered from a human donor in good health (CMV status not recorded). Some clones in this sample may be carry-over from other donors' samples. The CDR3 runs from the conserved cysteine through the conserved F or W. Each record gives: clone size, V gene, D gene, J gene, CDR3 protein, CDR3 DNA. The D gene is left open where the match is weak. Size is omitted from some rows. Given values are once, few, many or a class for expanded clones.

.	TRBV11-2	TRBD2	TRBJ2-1	CASSPNKLAGGRYNEQFF	TGTGCCAGCAGCCCTAATAAGCTAGCGGGAGGTCGTTACAATGAGCAGTTCTTC
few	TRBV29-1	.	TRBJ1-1	CSVEVTSTEAFF	TGCAGCGTTGAAGTTACGAGCACTGAAGCTTTCTTT
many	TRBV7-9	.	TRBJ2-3	CASSSLGRAQYF	TGTGCCAGCAGCTCCCTTGGTCGGGCGCAGTATTTT
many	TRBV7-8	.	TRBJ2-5	CASSLDSRAETQYF	TGTGCCAGCAGCTTAGACAGCCGCGCAGAGACCCAGTACTTC
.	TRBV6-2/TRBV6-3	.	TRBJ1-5	CASSYVRAGPQHF	TGTGCCAGCAGTTACGTACGGGCGGGCCCCCAGCATTTT
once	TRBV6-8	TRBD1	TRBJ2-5	CASSYGTGAGETQYF	TGTGCCAGCAGTTACGGGACAGGGGCGGGTGAGACCCAGTACTTC
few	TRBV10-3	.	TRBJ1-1	CAISAGYPEAFF	TGTGCCATCAGTGCAGGGTATCCTGAAGCTTTCTTT
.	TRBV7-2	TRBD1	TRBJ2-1	CASSLGGGQGRYNEQFF	TGTGCCAGCAGCTTAGGAGGGGGACAGGGCAGGTACAATGAGCAGTTCTTC
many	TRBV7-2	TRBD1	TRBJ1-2	CASSLAPEQGVNGYTF	TGTGCCAGCAGCTTAGCACCTGAACAGGGGGTAAATGGCTACACCTTC
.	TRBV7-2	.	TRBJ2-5	CASSYTLPTDKETQYF	TGTGCCAGCAGCTACACCCTTCCGACAGACAAAGAGACCCAGTACTTC
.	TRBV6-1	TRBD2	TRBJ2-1	CASNVGTRAYNERFF	TGTGCCAGCAACGTCGGGACTAGAGCTTACAATGAGCGGTTCTTC
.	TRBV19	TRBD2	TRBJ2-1	CASSSGRGDYNEQFF	TGTGCCAGTAGTTCAGGGCGGGGGGACTACAATGAGCAGTTCTTC
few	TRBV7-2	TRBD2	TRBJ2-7	CASSYWTSGFYEQYF	TGTGCCAGCAGCTACTGGACTAGCGGATTCTACGAGCAGTACTTC
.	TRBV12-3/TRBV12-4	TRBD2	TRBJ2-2	CASRPGLDDTGELFF	TGTGCCAGCAGGCCGGGACTAGATGACACCGGGGAGCTGTTTTTT
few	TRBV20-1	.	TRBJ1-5	CSARGRINQPQHF	TGCAGTGCTAGAGGTCGCATTAATCAGCCCCAGCATTTT
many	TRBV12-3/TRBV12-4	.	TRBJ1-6	CASSWIHNSPLHF	TGTGCCAGCAGTTGGATCCATAATTCACCCCTCCACTTT
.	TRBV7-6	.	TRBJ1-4	CASSLEGRGPTNEKLFF	TGTGCCAGCAGCTTAGAGGGCCGGGGACCGACTAATGAAAAACTGTTTTTT
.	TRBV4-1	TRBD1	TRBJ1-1	CASRSGQADTEAFF	TGCGCCAGCAGATCCGGACAGGCAGACACTGAAGCTTTCTTT
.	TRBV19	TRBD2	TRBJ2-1	CASKSRPLADTNEQFF	TGTGCCAGTAAGTCGAGGCCTCTAGCGGATACTAATGAGCAGTTCTTC
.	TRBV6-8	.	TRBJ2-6	CASSLGGTGLSGANVLTF	TGTGCCAGCAGTTTGGGGGGAACTGGGCTCTCTGGGGCCAACGTCCTGACTTTC
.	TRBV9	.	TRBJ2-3	CASSADPGLSRDTQYF	TGTGCCAGCAGCGCGGACCCGGGACTCTCCAGGGATACGCAGTATTTT
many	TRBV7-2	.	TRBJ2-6	CASSLGRLSGANVLTF	TGTGCCAGCAGCTTAGGCCGGCTCTCTGGGGCCAACGTCCTGACTTTC
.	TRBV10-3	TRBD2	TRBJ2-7	CAIRPSGYSYEKYF	TGTGCCATCCGACCTAGCGGGTACTCCTACGAGAAGTACTTC
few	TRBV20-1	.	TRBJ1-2	CSARESAGNYGYTF	TGCAGTGCTAGAGAGAGCGCGGGGAACTATGGCTACACCTTC
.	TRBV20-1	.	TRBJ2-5	CSVLGGIQETQYF	TGCAGTGTCCTAGGTGGGATCCAAGAGACCCAGTACTTC
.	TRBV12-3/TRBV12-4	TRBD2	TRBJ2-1	CASTLAGVEDEQFF	TGTGCCAGCACCTTAGCGGGAGTGGAGGATGAGCAGTTCTTC
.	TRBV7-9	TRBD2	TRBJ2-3	CASSLGDYRGTDTQYF	TGTGCCAGCAGCTTAGGGGACTACCGAGGCACAGATACGCAGTATTTT
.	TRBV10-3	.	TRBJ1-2	CAISESEQYGYTF	TGTGCCATCAGTGAGTCTGAACAATATGGCTACACCTTC
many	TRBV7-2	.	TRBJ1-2	CASSRHATGNDGYTF	TGTGCCAGCAGCCGCCATGCTACAGGGAATGATGGCTACACCTTC
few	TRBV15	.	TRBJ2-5	CATSRDGSWAETQYF	TGTGCCACCAGCAGAGACGGGAGTTGGGCAGAGACCCAGTACTTC
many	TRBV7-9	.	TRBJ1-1	CASSVSQGTEAFF	TGTGCCAGCAGCGTATCCCAGGGGACTGAAGCTTTCTTT
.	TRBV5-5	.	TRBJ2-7	CASSLVPAREQYF	TGTGCCAGCAGCTTGGTCCCGGCGAGGGAGCAGTACTTC
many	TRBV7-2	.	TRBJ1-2	CASSSTGPYGYTF	TGTGCCAGCAGCTCGACAGGACCCTATGGCTACACCTTC
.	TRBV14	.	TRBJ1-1	CASSPPSGGGNTEAFF	TGTGCCAGCAGCCCCCCTTCCGGGGGCGGGAACACTGAAGCTTTCTTT
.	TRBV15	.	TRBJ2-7	CATSRVGGPYEQYF	TGTGCCACCAGCAGAGTTGGAGGGCCGTACGAGCAGTACTTC
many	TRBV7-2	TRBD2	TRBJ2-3	CASSLEAGGSTDTQYF	TGTGCCAGCAGCTTAGAGGCGGGAGGGAGCACAGATACGCAGTATTTT
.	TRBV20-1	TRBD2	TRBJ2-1	CSARDTPGTSVNEQFF	TGCAGTGCTAGAGATACACCCGGGACTAGCGTAAATGAGCAGTTCTTC
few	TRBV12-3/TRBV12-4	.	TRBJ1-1	CASSPTGWTPRTEAFF	TGTGCCAGCAGTCCTACAGGGTGGACCCCTAGGACTGAAGCTTTCTTT
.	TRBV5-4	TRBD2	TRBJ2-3	CASSPETSRRTDTQYF	TGTGCCAGCAGCCCGGAGACTAGCCGGCGCACAGATACGCAGTATTTT
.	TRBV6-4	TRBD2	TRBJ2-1	CASSDSGIRMDEQFF	TGTGCCAGCAGTGATAGCGGGATTAGGATGGATGAGCAGTTCTTC
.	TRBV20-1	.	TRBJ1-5	CSARNPYSNQPQHF	TGCAGTGCTAGAAATCCCTATAGCAATCAGCCCCAGCATTTT
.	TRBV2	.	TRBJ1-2	CASSEVGQNYGYTF	TGTGCCAGCAGTGAAGTAGGACAGAACTATGGCTACACCTTC
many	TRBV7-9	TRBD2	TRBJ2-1	CASSLWSGRGEQFF	TGTGCCAGCAGCTTATGGAGCGGGAGAGGTGAGCAGTTCTTC
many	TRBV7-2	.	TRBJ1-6	CASSPRGGAHSPLHF	TGTGCCAGCAGCCCTAGAGGGGGGGCGCATTCACCCCTCCACTTT
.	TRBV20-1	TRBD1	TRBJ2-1	CSATHRGRGRYNEQFF	TGCAGTGCTACCCACAGGGGAAGGGGCCGTTACAATGAGCAGTTCTTC
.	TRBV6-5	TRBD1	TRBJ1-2	CASRTSGQDYGYTF	TGTGCCAGCAGGACCTCGGGACAGGACTATGGCTACACCTTC